The 15 T cell receptor beta chains below all came from one sample that was sequenced in a study of blood T cell repertoires in COVID-19. The protocol was immunoSEQ multiplex PCR, while the TCRdb copy is restricted to in-frame clones and leaves out a portion. In the table there are 150,000 to 200,000 clones, 82% of which are singletons. Sequencing was carried out using PBMCs or T cells enriched from blood (not recorded which). The receptors come from a man aged 45 to 65 who had recovered from COVID-19.

The gene calls are TRBV6-5 and TRBJ2-7; no firm D call. There are 15 residues in the CDR3. Germline CDR1 MNHEY, CDR2 SVGAGI. Trimming left V 0 bases short and J 0 bases short, with 9 bases between. In DNA form, the CDR3 reads TGTGCCAGCAGTTACTCCTCAGGTTACTCCTACGAGCAGTACTTC. Translated: CASSYSSGYSYEQYF.

This clone came up once. The rearrangement joins TRBV7-8 to TRBJ1-6; D remains unclear. Germline CDR1 SGHVS, CDR2 FQNEAQ. Trimming took 3 bases from V and 0 from J, leaving 9 bases between them. The CDR3 is 16 amino acids. CDR3 protein: CASSFNTLSYNSPLHF. The CDR3 DNA follows: TGTGCCAGCAGCTTTAACACCCTCTCCTATAATTCACCCCTCCACTTT.

The genes are TRBV18 and TRBJ2-5; the D gene is possibly TRBD1 (5 bases). The CDR3 is made up of 19 amino acids. CDR1 and CDR2 from the germline V gene are KGHSH and LQKENI. V dropped 3 bases and J dropped 0 bases, with 23 bases sitting between them. The CDR3 loop is CASSPRPFRQTPYQETQYF. As DNA, the CDR3 is TGTGCCAGCTCACCCAGACCTTTCCGACAGACCCCGTACCAAGAGACCCAGTACTTC.

The V call is TRBV5-8, the J call TRBJ2-4; 8 bases match TRBD1. V was pared by 0 bases and J by 7 bases, with 6 bases of the junction left unmatched. The CDR3 covers 15 residues. Germline V CDR1 and CDR2: SGHTS, YDEGEE. CDR3 DNA: TGTGCCAGCAGCTTGGGCAGGGGGCGCATGAACATTCAGTACTTC. Residues: CASSLGRGRMNIQYF.

The rearrangement links TRBV19 to TRBJ1-5; D might be TRBD1 (5 bases). CDR3 size: 16 residues. Per the germline V gene, CDR1 is LNHDA and CDR2 is SQIVND (reference sequence). Deletions cut 6 bases from V and 2 bases from J, with 17 bases between. The CDR3 sequence is CASRPPSREGNQPQHF. The CDR3 DNA sequence: TGTGCCAGTAGACCACCCTCCAGGGAAGGCAATCAGCCCCAGCATTTT.

CDR3 in amino acids: CASSYSRAGSGNTIYF. The DNA for the CDR3 is TGTGCCAGCAGTTACTCGAGAGCTGGCTCTGGAAACACCATATATTTT. The rearrangement links TRBV6-5 to TRBJ1-3, with unresolved D. The ends were cut back, 0 bases at V and 0 bases at J, with 9 bases in the middle. The V gene's germline CDR1 is MNHEY and CDR2 SVGAGI. The CDR3 is made up of 16 amino acids.

The chain recombines TRBV5-1 with TRBJ2-1; 7 bases fit TRBD1. There are 20 residues in the CDR3. Germline V gives CDR1 SGHRS, CDR2 YFSETQ. Trimming cost V 1 base and J 0 bases; bases outside gene matches: 16. Written as DNA, the CDR3 is TGCGCCAGCAGCTTGCGTCGGGACAGAATACCAGTTAGCTCCTACAATGAGCAGTTCTTC. Translated, it gives CASSLRRDRIPVSSYNEQFF.

V gene TRBV30 combines with J gene TRBJ1-6, with D uncertain. Germline lookup yields CDR1 GTSNPN and CDR2 SVGIG (reference sequence). The CDR3 consists of 12 residues. V was pared by 4 bases and J by 5 bases, with 6 bases between. CDR3 protein: CAWTLNNSPLHF. The CDR3 DNA follows: TGTGCCTGGACACTAAATAATTCACCCCTCCACTTT.

The chain has TRBV3-1 (or the pseudogene TRBV3-2) and TRBJ1-2; no definite D call. Trimming left V 1 base short and J 6 bases short, with 15 bases between. Germline V gene data show CDR1 as LGHDT and CDR2 as YNNKEL (reference sequence). The CDR3 has 15 residues. The CDR3 protein is CASSQAGRVEDGYTF. CDR3 coding DNA: TGTGCCAGCAGCCAAGCGGGAAGGGTTGAGGATGGCTACACCTTC.

The rearrangement links TRBV7-8 to TRBJ1-2; TRBD1 agrees at 8 bases. Per germline, CDR1 SGHVS and CDR2 FQNEAQ. Unmatched junction bases numbered 10, after V lost 0 bases and J lost 4 bases. The CDR3 loop spans 17 amino acids. This chain's CDR3 is CASSLAEDRGIRYGYTF. The CDR3 coding sequence is TGTGCCAGCAGCTTAGCGGAAGACAGGGGTATCCGCTATGGCTACACCTTC.

V and J are TRBV5-6 and TRBJ1-1; D unclear. The V gene lost 6 bases and the J gene lost 0 bases, with 15 bases spanning the gap. Per the germline V gene, CDR1 is SGHDT and CDR2 is YYEEEE. The CDR3 extends over 15 amino acids. The CDR3 here is CASKPGVGVNTEAFF. DNA for the CDR3: TGTGCCAGCAAACCGGGAGTCGGGGTGAACACTGAAGCTTTCTTT.

This chain connects TRBV19 to TRBJ1-3; no clear D gene. Trimming stripped 4 bases from V and 2 bases from J, with 9 bases between. From germline, CDR1 is LNHDA and CDR2 SQIVND (reference sequence). CDR3 length: 14 residues. As DNA, the CDR3 is TGTGCCAGTAGTAACACGCACACTGGAAACACCATATATTTT. It is translated as CASSNTHTGNTIYF.

This clone occurred once. This rearrangement joins TRBV5-1 to TRBJ2-1; D is perhaps TRBD1 (6 bases). The CDR3 is made up of 15 amino acids. The V and J ends lost 5 bases and 4 bases respectively, with 16 bases between them. Germline values: CDR1 SGHRS, CDR2 YFSETQ. The DNA of the CDR3 is TGCGCCAGCAGGGCCCGGGACAATTCTTACAATGAGCAGTTCTTC. It translates to CASRARDNSYNEQFF.

The gene calls are TRBV5-1 and TRBJ1-2, with D tentatively TRBD1 (6 bases). The germline V gene encodes CDR1 SGHRS and CDR2 YFSETQ. V was trimmed by 4 bases and J by 4 bases, leaving 14 bases between them. CDR3 length: 14 amino acids. Here the CDR3 DNA reads TGCGCCAGCAGCCCATCCACAGGGATCTATGGCTACACCTTC. It translates to CASSPSTGIYGYTF.

This clone came up once. The chain is built from TRBV2 and TRBJ2-3, with D perhaps TRBD1 (6 bases). The V end lost 0 bases, the J end lost 4 bases, and 14 bases lay between the germline ends. This CDR3 contains 16 residues. The V gene's germline CDR1 is SNHLY and CDR2 FYNNEI. CDR3 nucleotide sequence: TGTGCCAGCAGTGAAGCGGGGGCAGGCTGGGCAGATACGCAGTATTTT. It specifies CASSEAGAGWADTQYF.